The 8 T cell receptor beta chains reported below all come from one sample, sequenced in a study of graft-versus-host responses after intestinal transplantation. TCRdb's copy holds only in-frame clones and misses some; the assay was immunoSEQ multiplex PCR. The sample holds tens of thousands of clones, around 90% seen once. No antigen has been assigned to these receptors. The source was unstimulated CD4+ T cells sorted from spleen or lymph node cells, collected before intestinal transplant. Receptors were obtained from a human donor who received an intestinal transplant.

This rearrangement joins TRBV6-1 to TRBJ2-3; the match to TRBD2 covers 13 bases. Germline V lookup: CDR1 MNHNS, CDR2 SASEGT. V gave up 6 bases and J gave up 6 bases; unmatched junction bases: 0. There are 13 residues in the CDR3. CDR3 bases: TGTGCCAGCAGGACTAGCGGGGGGGATACGCAGTATTTT. It yields the protein CASRTSGGDTQYF.

The chain has TRBV6-1 and TRBJ1-5; D unclear. The germline CDR1 and CDR2 sequences are MNHNS and SASEGT. V was pared by 1 base and J by 7 bases, with 8 bases between. This CDR3 region has 13 residues. The chain's CDR3 is CASSEEPGQPQHF. As DNA, the CDR3 is TGTGCCAGCAGTGAAGAACCAGGACAGCCCCAGCATTTT.

The CDR3 sequence is CASSEGGSYGYTF. The CDR3 nucleotides are TGTGCCAGCAGTGAAGGCGGGTCCTATGGCTACACCTTC. The J gene is TRBJ1-2, the V gene TRBV6-4; D uncertain. The V end lost 3 bases, the J end lost 4 bases, and 9 bases lay between the germline ends. The V gene's germline CDR1 is MRHNA and CDR2 SNTAGT. CDR3 length: 13 amino acids.

The rearrangement links TRBV9 to TRBJ2-1; unclear D gene. CDR3 length: 13 amino acids. The germline V gene encodes CDR1 SGDLS and CDR2 YYNGEE. V lost 0 bases and J 4 bases, leaving 5 bases between the germline ends. The CDR3 region is CASSVASYNEQFF. DNA of the CDR3: TGTGCCAGCAGCGTAGCCAGTTACAATGAGCAGTTCTTC.

This chain joins TRBV9 and TRBJ2-2; tentative D call: TRBD1 (5 bases). Between the trimmed V and J ends, which lost 3 bases and 4 bases, there was a span of 16 bases. The CDR3 covers 16 residues. Germline CDR1 SGDLS, CDR2 YYNGEE. The CDR3 protein is CASSALQGSVTGELFF. The DNA of the CDR3 is TGTGCCAGCAGCGCGCTCCAGGGTTCGGTCACCGGGGAGCTGTTTTTT.

The V gene is TRBV18, the J gene TRBJ1-2; weak D call: TRBD1 (6 bases). V shed 5 bases and J shed 4 bases, with 11 bases lying between them. The CDR3 spans 13 residues. The germline V gene has CDR1 KGHSH and CDR2 LQKENI. CDR3 loop: CASSIGQRYGYTF. The DNA of the CDR3 is TGTGCCAGCTCAATAGGACAGCGCTATGGCTACACCTTC.

This clone was picked up a small number of times. The rearrangement joins TRBV29-1 to TRBJ1-1; 9 bases map to TRBD1. V dropped 7 bases and J dropped 5; count of bases not matched to a gene: 5. Germline CDR1 and CDR2: SQVTM and ANQGSEA. The CDR3 covers 12 residues. The CDR3 sequence: CSAGTGRTEAFF. The CDR3 nucleotides read TGCAGCGCCGGGACAGGGAGGACTGAAGCTTTCTTT.

A single count supports this clone. The chain carries TRBV27 and TRBJ1-2, with a possible D match to TRBD1 (5 bases). The V end was cut by 9 bases, the J end by 3 bases, with 17 bases between. CDR3 size: 14 residues. Germline V lookup: CDR1 MNHEY, CDR2 SMNVEV (reference sequence). CDR3 DNA sequence: TGTGCCAGTAGGCGGGGGGGGTCGGACTATGGCTACACCTTC. It yields the protein CASRRGGSDYGYTF.